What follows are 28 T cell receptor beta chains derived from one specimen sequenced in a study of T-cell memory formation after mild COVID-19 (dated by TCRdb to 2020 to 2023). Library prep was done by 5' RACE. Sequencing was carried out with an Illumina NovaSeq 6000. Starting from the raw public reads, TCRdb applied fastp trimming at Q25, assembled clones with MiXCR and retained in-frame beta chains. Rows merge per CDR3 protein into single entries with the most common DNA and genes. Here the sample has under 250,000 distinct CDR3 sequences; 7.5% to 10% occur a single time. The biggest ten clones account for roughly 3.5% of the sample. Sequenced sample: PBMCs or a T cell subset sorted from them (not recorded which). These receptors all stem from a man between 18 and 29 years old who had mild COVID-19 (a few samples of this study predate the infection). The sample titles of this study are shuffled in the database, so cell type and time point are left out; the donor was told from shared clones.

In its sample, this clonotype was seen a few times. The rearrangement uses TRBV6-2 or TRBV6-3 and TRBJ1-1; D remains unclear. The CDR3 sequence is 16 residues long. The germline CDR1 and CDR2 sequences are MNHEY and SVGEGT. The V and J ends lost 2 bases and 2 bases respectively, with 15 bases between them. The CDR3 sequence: CASSYGFGGLNTEAFF. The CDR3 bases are TGTGCCAGCAGTTACGGTTTCGGCGGGCTAAACACTGAAGCTTTCTTT.

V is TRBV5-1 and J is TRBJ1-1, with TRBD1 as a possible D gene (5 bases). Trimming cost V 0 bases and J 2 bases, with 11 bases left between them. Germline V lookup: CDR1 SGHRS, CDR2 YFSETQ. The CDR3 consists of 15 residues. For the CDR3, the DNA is TGCGCCAGCAGCTTGGTGGAGGGGACCAACACTGAAGCTTTCTTT. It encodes CASSLVEGTNTEAFF.

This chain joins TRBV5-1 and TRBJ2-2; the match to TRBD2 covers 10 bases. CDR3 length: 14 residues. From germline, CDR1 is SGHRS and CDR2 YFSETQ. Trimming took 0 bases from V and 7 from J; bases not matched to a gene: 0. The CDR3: CASSLGLAGGELFF. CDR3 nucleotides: TGCGCCAGCAGCTTGGGACTAGCGGGCGGGGAGCTGTTTTTT.

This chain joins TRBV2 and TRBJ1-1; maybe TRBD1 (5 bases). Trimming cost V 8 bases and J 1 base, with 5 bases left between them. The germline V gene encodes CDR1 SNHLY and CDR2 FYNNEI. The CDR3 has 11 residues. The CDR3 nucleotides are TGTGCCAGCGGGGCGAACACTGAAGCTTTCTTT. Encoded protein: CASGANTEAFF.

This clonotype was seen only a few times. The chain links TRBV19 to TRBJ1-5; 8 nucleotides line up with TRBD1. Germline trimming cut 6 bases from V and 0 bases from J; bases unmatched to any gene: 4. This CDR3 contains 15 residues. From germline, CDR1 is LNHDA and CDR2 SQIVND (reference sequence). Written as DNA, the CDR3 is TGTGCCAGTAGCGACCAGGGGGCTAGCAATCAGCCCCAGCATTTT. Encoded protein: CASSDQGASNQPQHF.

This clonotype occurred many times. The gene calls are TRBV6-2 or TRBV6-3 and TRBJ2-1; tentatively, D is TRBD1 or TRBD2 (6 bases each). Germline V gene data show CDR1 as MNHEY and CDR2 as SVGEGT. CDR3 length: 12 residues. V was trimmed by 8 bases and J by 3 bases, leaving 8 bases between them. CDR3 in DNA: TGTGCCAGCGGGGGGCGCTACAATGAGCAGTTCTTC. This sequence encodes CASGGRYNEQFF.

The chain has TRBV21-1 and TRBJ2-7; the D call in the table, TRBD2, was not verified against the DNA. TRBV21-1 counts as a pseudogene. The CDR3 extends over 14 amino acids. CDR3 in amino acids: CASSKGQGVGEQYV. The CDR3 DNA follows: TGTGCCAGCAGCAAAGGGCAGGGAGTCGGCGAGCAGTACGTC.

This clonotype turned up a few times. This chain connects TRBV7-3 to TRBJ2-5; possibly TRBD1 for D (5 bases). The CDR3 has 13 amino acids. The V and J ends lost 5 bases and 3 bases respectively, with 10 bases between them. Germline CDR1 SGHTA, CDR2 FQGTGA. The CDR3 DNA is TGTGCCAGCAGCCCCGGCAGGGAAGAGACCCAGTACTTC. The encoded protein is CASSPGREETQYF.

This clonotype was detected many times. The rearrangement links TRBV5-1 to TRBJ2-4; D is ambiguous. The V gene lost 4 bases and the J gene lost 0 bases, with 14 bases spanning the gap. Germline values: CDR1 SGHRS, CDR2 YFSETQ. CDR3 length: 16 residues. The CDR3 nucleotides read TGCGCCAGCAGCCCCCGTCAGCAGCTAGCCAAAAACATTCAGTACTTC. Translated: CASSPRQQLAKNIQYF. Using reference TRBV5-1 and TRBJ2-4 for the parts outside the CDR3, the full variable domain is KAGVTQTPRYLIKTRGQQVTLSCSPISGHRSVSWYQQTPGQGLQFLFEYFSETQRNKGNFPGRFSGRQFSNSRSEMNVSTLELGDSALYLCASSPRQQLAKNIQYFGAGTRLSVL.

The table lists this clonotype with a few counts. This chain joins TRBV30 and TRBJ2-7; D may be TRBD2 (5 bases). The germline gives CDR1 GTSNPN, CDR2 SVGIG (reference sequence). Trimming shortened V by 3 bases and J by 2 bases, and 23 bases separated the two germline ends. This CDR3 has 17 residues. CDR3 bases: TGTGCCTGGAGCGAGCCCCATGGACTGCCCGGAGCCTACGAGCAGTACTTC. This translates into CAWSEPHGLPGAYEQYF.

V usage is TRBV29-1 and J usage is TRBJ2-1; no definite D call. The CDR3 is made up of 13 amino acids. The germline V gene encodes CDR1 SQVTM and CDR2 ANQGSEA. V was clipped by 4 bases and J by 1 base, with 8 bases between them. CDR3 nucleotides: TGCAGCGTTGTTCGCCAGTCCTACAATGAGCAGTTCTTC. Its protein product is CSVVRQSYNEQFF.

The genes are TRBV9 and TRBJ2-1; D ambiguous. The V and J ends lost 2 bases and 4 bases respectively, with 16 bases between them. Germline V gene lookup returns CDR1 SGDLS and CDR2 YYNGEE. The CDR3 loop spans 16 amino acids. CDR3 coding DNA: TGTGCCAGCAGCGTTGGTATCGGCAGCTATTACAATGAGCAGTTCTTC. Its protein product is CASSVGIGSYYNEQFF.

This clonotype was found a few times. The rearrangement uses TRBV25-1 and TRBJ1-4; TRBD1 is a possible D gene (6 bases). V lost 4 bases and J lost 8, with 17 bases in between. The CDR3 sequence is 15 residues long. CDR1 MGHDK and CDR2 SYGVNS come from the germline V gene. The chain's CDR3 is CASSAFPGGREKLFF. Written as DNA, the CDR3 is TGTGCCAGCAGTGCCTTCCCCGGGGGCCGGGAAAAACTGTTTTTT. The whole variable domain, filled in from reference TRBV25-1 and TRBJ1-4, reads EADIYQTPRYLVIGTGKKITLECSQTMGHDKMYWYQQDPGMELHLIHYSYGVNSTEKGDLSSESTVSRIRTEHFPLTLESARPSHTSQYLCASSAFPGGREKLFFGSGTQLSVL.

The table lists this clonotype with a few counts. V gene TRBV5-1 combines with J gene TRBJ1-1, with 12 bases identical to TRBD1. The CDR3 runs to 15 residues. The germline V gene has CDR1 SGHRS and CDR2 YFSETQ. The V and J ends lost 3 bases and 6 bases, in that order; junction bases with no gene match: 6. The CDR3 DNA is TGCGCCAGCAGCTCTGGGACAGGGGGCGGATCTGAAGCTTTCTTT. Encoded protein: CASSSGTGGGSEAFF.

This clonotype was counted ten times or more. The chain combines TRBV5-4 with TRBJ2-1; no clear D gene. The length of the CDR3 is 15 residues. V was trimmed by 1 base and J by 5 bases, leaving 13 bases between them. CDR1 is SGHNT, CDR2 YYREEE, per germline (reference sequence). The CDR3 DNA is TGTGCCAGCAGCTTGCTTTCCCAGCACGACAATGAGCAGTTCTTC. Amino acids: CASSLLSQHDNEQFF. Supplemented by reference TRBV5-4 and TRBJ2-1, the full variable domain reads ETGVTQSPTHLIKTRGQQVTLRCSSQSGHNTVSWYQQALGQGPQFIFQYYREEENGRGNFPPRFSGLQFPNYSSELNVNALELDDSALYLCASSLLSQHDNEQFFGPGTRLTVL.

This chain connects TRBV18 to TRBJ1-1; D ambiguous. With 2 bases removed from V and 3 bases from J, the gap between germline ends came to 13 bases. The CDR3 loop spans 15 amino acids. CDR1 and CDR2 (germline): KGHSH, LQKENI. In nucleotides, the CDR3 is TGTGCCAGCTCACCAGAAGGACGATTGGACACTGAAGCTTTCTTT. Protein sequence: CASSPEGRLDTEAFF.

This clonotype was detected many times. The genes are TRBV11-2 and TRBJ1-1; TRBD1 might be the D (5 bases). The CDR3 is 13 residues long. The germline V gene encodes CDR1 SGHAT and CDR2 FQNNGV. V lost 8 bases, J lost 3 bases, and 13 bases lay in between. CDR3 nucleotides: TGTGCCAGCTCACTAGTGGGGGACACTGAAGCTTTCTTT. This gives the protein CASSLVGDTEAFF. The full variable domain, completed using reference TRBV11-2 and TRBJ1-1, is EAGVAQSPRYKIIEKRQSVAFWCNPISGHATLYWYQQILGQGPKLLIQFQNNGVVDDSQLPKDRFSAERLKGVDSTLKIQPAKLEDSAVYLCASSLVGDTEAFFGQGTRLTVV.

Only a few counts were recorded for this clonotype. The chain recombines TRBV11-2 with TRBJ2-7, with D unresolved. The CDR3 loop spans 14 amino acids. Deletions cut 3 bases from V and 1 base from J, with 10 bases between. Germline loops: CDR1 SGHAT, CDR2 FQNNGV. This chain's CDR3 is CASSFNSFSYEQYF. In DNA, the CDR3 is TGTGCCAGCAGCTTCAACAGTTTTTCCTACGAGCAGTACTTC.

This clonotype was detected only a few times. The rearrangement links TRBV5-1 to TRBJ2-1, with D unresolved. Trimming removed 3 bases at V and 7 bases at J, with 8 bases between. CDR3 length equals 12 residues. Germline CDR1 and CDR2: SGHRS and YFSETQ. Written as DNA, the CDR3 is TGCGCCAGCAGCTCTCGGACGAATGAGCAGTTCTTC. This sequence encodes CASSSRTNEQFF.

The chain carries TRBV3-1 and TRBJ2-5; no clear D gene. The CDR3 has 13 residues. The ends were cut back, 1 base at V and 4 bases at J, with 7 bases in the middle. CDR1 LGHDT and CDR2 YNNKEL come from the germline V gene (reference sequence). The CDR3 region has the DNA TGTGCCAGCAGCCAAGTTATGTCAGAGACCCAGTACTTC. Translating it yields CASSQVMSETQYF.

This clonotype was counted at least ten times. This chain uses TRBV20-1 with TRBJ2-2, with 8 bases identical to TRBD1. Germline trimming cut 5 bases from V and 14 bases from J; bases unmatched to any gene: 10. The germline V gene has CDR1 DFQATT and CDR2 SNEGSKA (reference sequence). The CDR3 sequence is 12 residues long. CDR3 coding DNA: TGCAGTGCTGCAAGTCGGGACAGGCTTCTGTTTTTT. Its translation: CSAASRDRLLFF.

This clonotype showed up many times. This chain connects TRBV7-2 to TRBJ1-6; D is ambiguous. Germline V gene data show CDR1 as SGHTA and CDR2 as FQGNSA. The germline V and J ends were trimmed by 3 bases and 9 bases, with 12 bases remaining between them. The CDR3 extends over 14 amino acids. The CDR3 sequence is CASSFQGFFSPLHF. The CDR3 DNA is TGTGCCAGCAGCTTTCAAGGGTTCTTTTCACCCCTCCACTTT.

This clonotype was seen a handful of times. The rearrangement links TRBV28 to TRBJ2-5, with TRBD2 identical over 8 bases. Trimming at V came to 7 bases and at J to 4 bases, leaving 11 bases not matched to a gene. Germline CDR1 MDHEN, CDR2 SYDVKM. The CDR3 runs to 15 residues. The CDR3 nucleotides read TGTGCCAGCAATCGCGGGGGGACAACAGGAGAGACCCAGTACTTC. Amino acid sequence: CASNRGGTTGETQYF.

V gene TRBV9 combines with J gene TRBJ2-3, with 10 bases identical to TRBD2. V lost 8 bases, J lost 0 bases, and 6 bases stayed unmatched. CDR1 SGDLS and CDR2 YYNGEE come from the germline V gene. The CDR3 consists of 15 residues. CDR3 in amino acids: CASKSGGASTDTQYF. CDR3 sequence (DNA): TGTGCCAGTAAAAGCGGGGGGGCCAGCACAGATACGCAGTATTTT.

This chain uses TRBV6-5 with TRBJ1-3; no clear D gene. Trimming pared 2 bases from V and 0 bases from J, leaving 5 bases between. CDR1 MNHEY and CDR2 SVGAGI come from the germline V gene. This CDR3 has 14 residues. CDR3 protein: CASSYRNSGNTIYF. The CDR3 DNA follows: TGTGCCAGCAGTTACCGAAACTCTGGAAACACCATATATTTT.

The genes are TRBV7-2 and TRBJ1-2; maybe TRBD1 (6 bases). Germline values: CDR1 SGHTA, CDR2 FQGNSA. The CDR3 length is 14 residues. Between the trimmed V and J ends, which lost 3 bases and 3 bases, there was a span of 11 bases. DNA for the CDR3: TGTGCCAGCAGCTTCGGGGGCAGGTACTATGGCTACACCTTC. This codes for CASSFGGRYYGYTF.

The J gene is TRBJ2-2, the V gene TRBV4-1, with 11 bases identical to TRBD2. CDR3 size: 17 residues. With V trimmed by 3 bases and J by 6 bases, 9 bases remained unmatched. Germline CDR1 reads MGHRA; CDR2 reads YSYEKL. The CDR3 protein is CASSQLLAGVKAGELFF. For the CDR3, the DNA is TGCGCCAGCAGCCAGTTACTAGCGGGGGTAAAGGCCGGGGAGCTGTTTTTT.

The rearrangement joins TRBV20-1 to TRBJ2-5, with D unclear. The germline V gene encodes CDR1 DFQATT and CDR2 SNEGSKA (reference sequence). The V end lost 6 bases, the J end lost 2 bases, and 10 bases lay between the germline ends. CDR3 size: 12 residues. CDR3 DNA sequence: TGCAGTGCCCCGAAAGTACAAGAGACCCAGTACTTC. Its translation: CSAPKVQETQYF.